This T cell receptor beta chain is drawn from a study of blood T cell repertoires in COVID-19. Across the study: COVID-19 samples collected from the United States, Italy and Spain covered acute and convalescent phases.

Germline CDR1 is SGHRS and CDR2 is YFSETQ. This CDR3 has 13 residues. V was cut by 0 bases and J by 0 bases, with 3 bases left in between. Original processing notes: Cell counts per sample came from amplifying reference gene primers. This table comes from immunoSEQ multiplex PCR, and its TCRdb copy is limited to in-frame clones, with some not included. The V and J calls and the clone size are those of that table, but D and trimming were determined from the DNA. The sample holds approximately 120,000 clones, 88% seen once. This TCR was recovered from a human donor in a cohort sampled during active COVID-19. The sequencing input was peripheral blood. This chain links TRBV5-1 with TRBJ1-2; D gene ambiguous. The CDR3 sequence: CASSLEPNYGYTF. As DNA, the CDR3 is TGCGCCAGCAGCTTGGAGCCTAACTATGGCTACACCTTC.